A selection of T cell receptor beta chains follows, all from one sample in a study of beta chain features in type 1 diabetes. TCRdb's copy holds only in-frame clones and misses some; the assay was immunoSEQ multiplex PCR. In the table there are more than 300,000 clones, over 10% of which are singletons. The specimen sequenced was naive CD4+ T cells from blood. The receptor set was obtained from a man aged 18 to 29 in good health. Both conserved end residues are part of each CDR3. D genes are given only for firm matches. Only some rows state a clone size, as once, few, many or a class for expanded clones.

length	J	V	size	D	DNA	CDR3
14	TRBJ2-3	TRBV28	few	TRBD1	TGTGCCAGCAGCTCGGACAGGGGGTCCGATACGCAGTATTTT	CASSSDRGSDTQYF
15	TRBJ2-3	TRBV7-3	few	TRBD2	TGTGCCAGCAGCCCACGGACTAGCGGGAGATATACGCAGTATTTT	CASSPRTSGRYTQYF
13	TRBJ2-3	TRBV10-3	-	-	TGTGCCATCATGGGCAGTAGCACAGATACGCAGTATTTT	CAIMGSSTDTQYF
15	TRBJ1-5	TRBV19	-	TRBD1	TGTGCCAGTAGCACGCAGGGACAGGGCAATCAGCCCCAGCATTTT	CASSTQGQGNQPQHF
16	TRBJ2-3	TRBV29-1	few	TRBD2	TGCAGCGTTGAAGGAGGACTAGCGGGCAGCACAGATACGCAGTATTTT	CSVEGGLAGSTDTQYF
13	TRBJ1-1	TRBV28	-	TRBD1	TGTGCCAGCAGGGGACAGATGAACACTGAAGCTTTCTTT	CASRGQMNTEAFF
16	TRBJ2-1	TRBV7-2	-	-	TGTGCCAGCAGCTTAGCCGGGAGAAAAGGGGTCAATGAGCAGTTCTTC	CASSLAGRKGVNEQFF
12	TRBJ1-1	TRBV21-1	-	-	TGTGCCAGCAAGACAGGGTGGGCTGAAGCTTTCTTT	CASKTGWAEAFF
14	TRBJ1-6	TRBV4-3	few	-	TGCGCCAGCAGCCAAGTGGCCGACAGTTCACCCCTCCACTTT	CASSQVADSSPLHF
14	TRBJ1-2	TRBV19	few	TRBD1	TGTGCCAGCGCTCAAGACAGGGGGCAGCGAGGCTACACCTTC	CASAQDRGQRGYTF
13	TRBJ1-1	TRBV30	-	TRBD1	TGTGCCTGGGCCCGACAGGGGAACACTGAAGCTTTCTTT	CAWARQGNTEAFF
17	TRBJ2-1	TRBV11-2	few	TRBD2	TGTGCCAGCAGCTTATCCGTAGCGGGGTACTCCTACAATGAGCAGTTCTTC	CASSLSVAGYSYNEQFF
12	TRBJ2-6	TRBV29-1	-	-	TGCAGCGTAACGGTTGGGGCCAACGTCCTGACTTTC	CSVTVGANVLTF
13	TRBJ1-2	TRBV11-1	-	TRBD1	TGTGCCAGCAGCTCGACAGGGCGTCTTGGCTACACCTTC	CASSSTGRLGYTF
18	TRBJ1-1	TRBV29-1	few	TRBD1	TGCAGCGTTGATTGGCCTGCGAACGAGGGGGCAGGGTACACTGAAGCTTTCTTT	CSVDWPANEGAGYTEAFF
15	TRBJ2-5	TRBV11-2	few	-	TGTGCCAGCAGCTTGGGACACAGGGAAGGGGAGACCCAGTACTTC	CASSLGHREGETQYF
18	TRBJ2-3	TRBV12-5	-	TRBD1	TGTGCTAGTGGTCAGGGACAGGAGCCTTACTCTAGCACAGATACGCAGTATTTT	CASGQGQEPYSSTDTQYF
12	TRBJ1-2	TRBV30	-	-	TGTGCCTGTACGGGAGCGGACTATGGCTACACCTTC	CACTGADYGYTF
13	TRBJ1-2	TRBV7-2	few	TRBD1	TGTGCCAGCAGCTTACCGACAGGGGTCGGCTACACCTTC	CASSLPTGVGYTF
13	TRBJ1-5	TRBV30	-	-	TGTGCCTGGAGTCAACAGGGTGATCAGCCCCAGCATTTT	CAWSQQGDQPQHF
16	TRBJ2-1	TRBV5-4	-	-	TGTGCCAGCAGTATGGGGTGGGGGGAATCCTACAATGAGCAGTTCTTC	CASSMGWGESYNEQFF
16	TRBJ2-2	TRBV11-1	few	-	TGTGCCAGCAGCTTAGAGGGACACTGGAACACCGGGGAGCTGTTTTTT	CASSLEGHWNTGELFF
15	TRBJ2-1	TRBV4-2	-	TRBD1	TGTGCCAGCAGCCAAGGGACAGGGGATCGCAATGAGCAGTTCTTC	CASSQGTGDRNEQFF
15	TRBJ2-7	TRBV28	few	TRBD2	TGTGCCAGCAGTTTAATGGGGACTAGCGCCTACGAGCAGTACTTC	CASSLMGTSAYEQYF
11	TRBJ2-1	TRBV7-2	few	-	TGTGCCAGCAGCCCCCAGCGGGAGCAGTTCTTC	CASSPQREQFF
16	TRBJ1-1	TRBV7-6	-	TRBD1	TGTGCCAGCAGCCCCACTTGGACAGGGGGGTATACTGAAGCTTTCTTT	CASSPTWTGGYTEAFF
15	TRBJ1-2	TRBV6-6	few	-	TGTGCCAGCAGTTACTCGATTGGGGAGTCGGGAGGCTACACCTTC	CASSYSIGESGGYTF
13	TRBJ2-7	TRBV30	few	TRBD1	TGTGCCTGGGCTGACAGGGGTACCTACGAGCAGTACTTC	CAWADRGTYEQYF
13	TRBJ2-1	TRBV7-3	few	-	TGTGCCGCAGGGATCTCCGCCTACAATGAGCAGTTCTTC	CAAGISAYNEQFF
14	TRBJ2-5	TRBV28	-	TRBD2	TGTGCCAGCACTGGAAGCGGGAGGGGAGAGACCCAGTACTTC	CASTGSGRGETQYF
16	TRBJ2-3	TRBV7-8	-	-	TGTGCCAGCAGCGATAAGAGACTAGGATTGGCAGATACGCAGTATTTT	CASSDKRLGLADTQYF
14	TRBJ2-1	TRBV4-3	few	-	TGCGCCAGCAGCCACAGAGGCGGTTACAATGAGCAGTTCTTC	CASSHRGGYNEQFF
14	TRBJ1-5	TRBV2	few	-	TGTGCCAGCAGTGCCGGGAGGGTGGGTCAGCCCCAGCATTTT	CASSAGRVGQPQHF